Shown below are 15 T cell receptor beta chains from a single sample sequenced in a study of blood T cells in healthy people across ages (dated by TCRdb to 2014 to 2015). The library was made by 5' RACE. The run used an Illumina HiSeq 2500. A second roughly 7 to 12 cycle PCR used a sample-barcoded 5' primer and a J-beta primer mix. TCRdb reanalyzed the raw reads on its own, using fastp at Q25 for trimming and MiXCR for clone calling, and kept in-frame beta chains. All rows with the same CDR3 protein become a single entry with the most common DNA and genes. Here the sample has about 570,000 distinct CDR3 sequences; 27% occur a single time. The biggest ten clones account for under 20% of the sample. Sequenced sample: blood. The receptor source for this set is a woman in her 70s in good health.

This clonotype was seen at least ten times. The rearrangement uses TRBV3-1 and TRBJ2-5; 12 nucleotides line up with TRBD2. After removal of 1 base from V and 3 bases from J, the junction contained 0 bases not matched to a gene. In germline, CDR1 is LGHDT, CDR2 YNNKEL (reference sequence). CDR3 length equals 15 residues. DNA for the CDR3: TGTGCCAGCAGCCAAGGACTAGCGGGGGAAGAGACCCAGTACTTC. Translation: CASSQGLAGEETQYF.

V is TRBV9 and J is TRBJ2-3, with 9 bases lining up with TRBD2. CDR3 length: 16 amino acids. Per the germline V gene, CDR1 is SGDLS and CDR2 is YYNGEE. V was clipped by 0 bases and J by 4 bases; unmatched bases: 6. CDR3 nucleotides: TGTGCCAGCAGCGTAGTGGGTAGCGGGAGAGCAGATACGCAGTATTTT. This gives the protein CASSVVGSGRADTQYF.

This clonotype turned up a few times. V usage is TRBV7-9 and J usage is TRBJ2-5; TRBD2 matches at 8 bases. Per the germline V gene, CDR1 is SEHNR and CDR2 is FQNEAQ (reference sequence). Trimming cost V 3 bases and J 2 bases; bases outside gene matches: 5. The length of the CDR3 is 15 residues. CDR3 bases: TGTGCCAGCAGCTTCCCCAAGCGGGGGCAAGAGACCCAGTACTTC. Translation: CASSFPKRGQETQYF.

Here the CDR3 DNA reads TGTGCCAGCAGGAGGGCTGGGGCCAACGTCCTGACTTTC. Translating it yields CASRRAGANVLTF. This chain uses TRBV6-5 with TRBJ2-6; possible D gene TRBD2, 5 bases. Deletions cut 6 bases from V and 2 bases from J, with 5 bases between. Germline loops: CDR1 MNHEY, CDR2 SVGAGI. This CDR3 has 13 residues.

The chain carries TRBV20-1 and TRBJ2-5, with D maybe TRBD2 (6 bases). Trimming took off 5 bases at V and 9 bases at J, with 16 bases between the two ends. The V gene's germline CDR1 is DFQATT and CDR2 SNEGSKA (reference sequence). The CDR3 loop spans 12 amino acids. The CDR3 DNA is TGCAGTGCTCTTCTGGGGGGAGTGGCCCAGTACTTC. Its protein product is CSALLGGVAQYF.

This clonotype was counted a single time. The chain recombines TRBV27 with TRBJ1-2; D perhaps matches TRBD1 (6 bases). V was pared by 11 bases and J by 4 bases, with 14 bases between. The CDR3 loop spans 12 amino acids. Germline V gives CDR1 MNHEY, CDR2 SMNVEV (reference sequence). CDR3 DNA: TGTGCCTTCTACAGGGTTCGCTATGGCTACACCTTC. Translating it yields CAFYRVRYGYTF.

This clonotype showed up just a few times. One base away lies a much larger clone, so this may be a sequencing read error. The chain has TRBV20-1 and TRBJ1-2; D perhaps matches TRBD1 (5 bases). The CDR3 extends over 13 amino acids. Germline V lookup: CDR1 DFQATT, CDR2 SNEGSKA (reference sequence). V shed 5 bases and J shed 4 bases, with 14 bases lying between them. In DNA form, the CDR3 reads TGCAGTGCTTCCTCGGACGGGGCCTATGGCTACACCTTC. Amino acids: CSASSDGAYGYTF.

This clonotype occurred a few times. The chain couples TRBV10-3 to TRBJ1-5; TRBD1 is a possible D gene (5 bases). The CDR3 totals 13 residues. V was clipped by 7 bases and J by 6 bases, with 13 bases between them. Germline values: CDR1 ENHRY, CDR2 SYGVKD. DNA for the CDR3: TGTGCCATCAATGCGGGGCGGGGTCAGCCCCAGCATTTT. Protein product: CAINAGRGQPQHF.

There are a few counts of this clonotype. The rearrangement links TRBV20-1 to TRBJ1-2, with 7 bases fitting TRBD1. The CDR3 is 13 residues long. Germline CDR1 DFQATT, CDR2 SNEGSKA (reference sequence). Here the CDR3 DNA reads TGCAGCACTGGGACAGCATCTAACTATGGCTACACCTTC. Translation gives CSTGTASNYGYTF.

The chain employs TRBV20-1 and TRBJ1-2, with a weak D call TRBD1 (6 bases). The CDR3 has 13 residues. V was clipped by 3 bases and J by 8 bases, with 16 bases between them. CDR1 is DFQATT, CDR2 SNEGSKA, per germline (reference sequence). CDR3 coding DNA: TGCAGTGCTAGCCCCCCGGGGGGGGGCGGCTACACCTTC. Encoded protein: CSASPPGGGGYTF.

V and J are TRBV30 and TRBJ1-1; D remains unclear. CDR3 length: 11 amino acids. Germline loops: CDR1 GTSNPN, CDR2 SVGIG (reference sequence). V lost 2 bases and J 8 bases, leaving 9 bases between the germline ends. CDR3 region: CAWSSQTEAFF. For the CDR3, the DNA is TGTGCCTGGAGTTCTCAAACAGAAGCTTTCTTT.

The chain employs TRBV10-3 and TRBJ1-2, with unresolved D. The CDR3 totals 14 residues. The germline CDR1 and CDR2 sequences are ENHRY and SYGVKD. V dropped 4 bases and J dropped 3 bases, with 12 bases sitting between them. CDR3 protein: CAISARGSDYGYTF. CDR3 sequence (DNA): TGTGCCATCAGTGCTCGGGGAAGTGACTATGGCTACACCTTC.

This clonotype was seen a few times. The V gene is TRBV3-1, the J gene TRBJ1-2; D uncertain. V lost 0 bases, J lost 3 bases, and 2 bases lay in between. The CDR3 is made up of 12 amino acids. Germline CDR1 reads LGHDT; CDR2 reads YNNKEL (reference sequence). CDR3 nucleotide sequence: TGTGCCAGCAGCCAAGATTACTATGGCTACACCTTC. Protein sequence: CASSQDYYGYTF.

This clonotype was recorded a few times. This chain links TRBV12-3 or TRBV12-4 with TRBJ1-2; the D is unclear. The CDR3 covers 13 residues. Trimming stripped 5 bases from V and 3 bases from J, with 10 bases between. DNA of the CDR3: TGTGCCAGCAGTCCCCGTCGGGACTATGGCTACACCTTC. Translation: CASSPRRDYGYTF.

The rearrangement links TRBV5-6 to TRBJ2-1; D gene uncertain. This CDR3 region has 12 residues. Germline V gene lookup returns CDR1 SGHDT and CDR2 YYEEEE. Trimming stripped 3 bases from V and 5 bases from J, with 6 bases between. The CDR3 region has the DNA TGTGCCAGCAGCTCGCAAAACAATGAGCAGTTCTTC. It codes for CASSSQNNEQFF.